The clone carrying this TCR beta chain was found many times. No antigen is known for it. The data derive from a study of CD8 T cells in ankylosing spondylitis. MiXCR was run by TCRdb on the 5' RACE reads, yielding one entry per CDR3 protein. The table records about 130,000 distinct CDR3 sequences, around 9% of them present only once. With 5 bases clipped from V and 1 base from J, the junction kept 8 bases outside the gene matches. The germline CDR1 and CDR2 sequences are SQVTM and ANQGSEA. The CDR3 covers 15 residues. General observations from the study: Made up of under 10 highly homologous variants, a TCR beta motif appeared characteristic of ankylosing spondylitis blood. Researchers reportedly found disease-linked clones significantly enriched in matched ankylosing spondylitis synovial fluid.

The receptor's source is a male donor with ankylosing spondylitis or in good health (not recorded which). The V call is TRBV29-1, the J call TRBJ2-3; 8 bases agree with TRBD2. What was sequenced was blood, either unsorted or a sorted T cell fraction (not recorded which). The CDR3 sequence is CSVSPGGVGTDTQYF. CDR3 coding DNA: TGCAGCGTTTCACCGGGGGGGGTTGGCACAGATACGCAGTATTTT.